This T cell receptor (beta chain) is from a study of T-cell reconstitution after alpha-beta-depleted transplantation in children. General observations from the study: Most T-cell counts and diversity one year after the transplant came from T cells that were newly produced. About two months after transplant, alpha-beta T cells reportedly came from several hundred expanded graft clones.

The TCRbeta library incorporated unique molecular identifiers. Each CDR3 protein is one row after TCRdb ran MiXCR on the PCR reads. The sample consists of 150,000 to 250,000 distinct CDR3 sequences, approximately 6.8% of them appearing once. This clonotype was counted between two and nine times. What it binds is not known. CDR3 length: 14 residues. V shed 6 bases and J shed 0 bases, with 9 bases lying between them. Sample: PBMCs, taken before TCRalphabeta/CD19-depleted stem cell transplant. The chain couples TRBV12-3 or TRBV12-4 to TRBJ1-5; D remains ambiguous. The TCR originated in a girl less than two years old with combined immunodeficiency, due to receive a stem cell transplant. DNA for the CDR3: TGTGCCAGCAGCCGCTCCCATAGCAATCAGCCCCAGCATTTT. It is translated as CASSRSHSNQPQHF.